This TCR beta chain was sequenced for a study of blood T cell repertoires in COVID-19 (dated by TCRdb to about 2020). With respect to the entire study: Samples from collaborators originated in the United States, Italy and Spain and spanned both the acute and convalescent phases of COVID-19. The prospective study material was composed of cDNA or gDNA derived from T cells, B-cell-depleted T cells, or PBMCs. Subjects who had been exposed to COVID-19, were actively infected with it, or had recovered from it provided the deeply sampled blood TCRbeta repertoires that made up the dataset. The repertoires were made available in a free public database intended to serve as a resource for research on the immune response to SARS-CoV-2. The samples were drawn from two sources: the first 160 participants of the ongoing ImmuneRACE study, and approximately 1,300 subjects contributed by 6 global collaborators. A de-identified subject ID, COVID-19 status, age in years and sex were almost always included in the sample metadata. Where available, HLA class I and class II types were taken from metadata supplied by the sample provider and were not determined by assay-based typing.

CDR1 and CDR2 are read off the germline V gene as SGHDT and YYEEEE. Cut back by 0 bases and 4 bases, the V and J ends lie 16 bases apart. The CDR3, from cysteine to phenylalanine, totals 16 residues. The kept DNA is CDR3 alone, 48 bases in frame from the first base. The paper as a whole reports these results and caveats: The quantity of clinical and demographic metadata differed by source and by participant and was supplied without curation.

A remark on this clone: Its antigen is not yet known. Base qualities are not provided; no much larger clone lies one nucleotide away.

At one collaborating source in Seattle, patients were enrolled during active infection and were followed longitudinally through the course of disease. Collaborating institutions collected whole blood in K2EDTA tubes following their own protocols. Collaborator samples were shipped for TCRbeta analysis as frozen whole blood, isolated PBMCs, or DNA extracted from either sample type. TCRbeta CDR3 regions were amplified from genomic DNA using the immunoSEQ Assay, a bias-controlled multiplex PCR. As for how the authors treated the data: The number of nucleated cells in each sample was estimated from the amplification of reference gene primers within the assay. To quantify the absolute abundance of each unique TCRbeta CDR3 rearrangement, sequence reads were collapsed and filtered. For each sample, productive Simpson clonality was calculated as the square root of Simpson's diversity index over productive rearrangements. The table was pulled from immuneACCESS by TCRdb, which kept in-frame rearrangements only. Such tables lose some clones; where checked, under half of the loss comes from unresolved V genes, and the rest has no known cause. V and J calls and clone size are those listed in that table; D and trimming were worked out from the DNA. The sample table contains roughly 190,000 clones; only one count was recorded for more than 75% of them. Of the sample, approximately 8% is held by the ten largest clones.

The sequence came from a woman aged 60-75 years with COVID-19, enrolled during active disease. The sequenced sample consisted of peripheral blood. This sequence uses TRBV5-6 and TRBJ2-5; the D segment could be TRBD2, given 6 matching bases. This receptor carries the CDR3 CASSLGGAGPVETQYF. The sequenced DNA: TGTGCCAGCAGCTTGGGGGGTGCGGGACCGGTAGAGACCCAGTACTTC.